The TCR beta chain described here comes from a study of blood T cell repertoires in COVID-19. Study as a whole: Sites across the United States, Italy and Spain contributed samples from acute and convalescent COVID-19.

Per germline, CDR1 KGHSH and CDR2 LQKENI. Trimming pared 3 bases from V and 1 base from J, leaving 7 bases between. CDR3 length: 15 amino acids. Participant ages covered roughly 18 to 89 years across around 25 US areas. Cohort placement rested on clinical history that participants reported themselves. In the original analysis: Quantification of nucleated cells was approximated via reference gene primer amplification. Measured with immunoSEQ multiplex PCR; TCRdb has only the in-frame clones, and not every one. Clone size and the V and J calls come from that table; the DNA yielded D and trimming. Of some 490,000 clones in the sample, 70% to 90% were seen once.

The sequence was obtained from a woman in her fifties or sixties who had recovered from COVID-19. This chain links TRBV18 with TRBJ2-6; possible D gene TRBD1, 5 bases. Sequenced input: PBMCs or T cells enriched from blood (not recorded which). Here the CDR3 DNA reads TGTGCCAGCTCACCTGACAGATCTGGGGCCAACGTCCTGACTTTC. This codes for CASSPDRSGANVLTF.